The 5 T cell receptor beta chains listed next were all sequenced from one sample in a study of blood T cell repertoires in COVID-19. The protocol was immunoSEQ multiplex PCR, while the TCRdb copy is restricted to in-frame clones and leaves out a portion. This sample has a few hundred thousand clones; about 82% occur once, and the top ten carry approximately 13%. Material for sequencing was peripheral blood. These receptors came from an elderly man with acute or convalescent COVID-19.

This clone was seen a single time. The chain has TRBV7-9 and TRBJ1-6; 8 bases match TRBD1. V was clipped by 1 base and J by 5 bases; unmatched bases: 13. The CDR3 is 19 residues long. Looked up from germline, CDR1 is SEHNR and CDR2 is FQNEAQ (reference sequence). In nucleotides, the CDR3 is TGTGCCAGCAGCTTAGAGGGGATTGGGACAGGAGCCAATAATTCACCCCTCCACTTT. Translating gives CASSLEGIGTGANNSPLHF.

The CDR3: CASSLNGLAGYNEQFF. In DNA, the CDR3 is TGTGCCAGCAGCTTAAATGGACTAGCGGGGTACAATGAGCAGTTCTTC. This chain links TRBV7-8 with TRBJ2-1, with 12 bases matching TRBD2. The J segment lost 4 bases and the V segment lost 2 bases, leaving 3 bases of the junction unmatched. From germline, CDR1 is SGHVS and CDR2 FQNEAQ. This CDR3 has 16 amino acids.

The chain employs TRBV3-1 (or the pseudogene TRBV3-2) and TRBJ1-5, with D hard to call. Trimming took off 3 bases at V and 5 bases at J, with 20 bases between the two ends. Looked up from germline, CDR1 is LGHDT and CDR2 is YNNKEL (reference sequence). The CDR3 spans 17 residues. The CDR3 DNA is TGTGCCAGCAGCCAGGGTCGGACTTGGCGGTTTGATCAGCCCCAGCATTTT. It codes for CASSQGRTWRFDQPQHF.

This chain links TRBV12-3 or TRBV12-4 with TRBJ1-1; 7 nucleotides agree with TRBD1. V shed 11 bases and J 8 bases; nucleotides not matched to a gene: 8. The CDR3 contains 11 residues. The chain's CDR3 is CAVGTEQEAFF. The CDR3 DNA reads TGTGCCGTGGGGACAGAGCAAGAAGCTTTCTTT.

This chain joins TRBV18 and TRBJ1-2; D gene uncertain. The V end lost 3 bases, the J end lost 10 bases, and 18 bases lay between the germline ends. This CDR3 comprises 14 residues. CDR1 and CDR2 from the germline V gene are KGHSH and LQKENI. The chain's CDR3 is CASSPFDLARFYTF. In DNA, the CDR3 is TGTGCCAGCTCACCTTTCGACTTAGCCCGATTCTACACCTTC.